Each of the 18 T cell receptor beta chains below was sequenced from the same sample in a study of blood T cells in healthy people across ages. The second PCR ran about 6 to 11 cycles with a sample-barcoded 5' primer and J-beta primers. TCRdb called the 5' RACE reads again in MiXCR, with one record for every CDR3 protein. The sample lists approximately 600,000 distinct CDR3 sequences; under 65% were seen once. What was sequenced was blood. The receptors were gathered from a man in his 60s in good health.

The chain recombines TRBV29-1 with TRBJ2-3; 10 bases line up with TRBD2. CDR1 is SQVTM and CDR2 is ANQGSEA in the germline V gene. V lost 6 bases and J lost 2; bases outside the gene matches: 5. The CDR3 extends over 14 amino acids. The CDR3 DNA sequence: TGCAGCGTGGAAACTAGCGGGAACACAGATACGCAGTATTTT. The encoded protein is CSVETSGNTDTQYF.

J is TRBJ2-5 and V is TRBV7-2; 11 nucleotides match TRBD2. This CDR3 has 17 residues. J was trimmed by 4 bases and V by 6 bases; bases with no gene match: 13. CDR1 and CDR2 (germline): SGHTA, FQGNSA. CDR3 in amino acids: CASSSGTSGFSIETQYF. In DNA form, the CDR3 reads TGTGCCAGCAGTAGCGGGACTAGCGGTTTTTCCATAGAGACCCAGTACTTC.

V gene TRBV29-1 combines with J gene TRBJ2-1; D possibly corresponds to TRBD2 (6 bases). V was shortened by 6 bases and J by 6 bases, with 12 bases between the two germline ends. There are 12 residues in the CDR3. Germline values: CDR1 SQVTM, CDR2 ANQGSEA. The CDR3 DNA follows: TGCAGCGTGAGACTAGAAAGCAATGAGCAGTTCTTC. This gives the protein CSVRLESNEQFF.

The V and J genes are TRBV11-2 and TRBJ2-7; D may be TRBD2 (6 bases). The J call is in doubt because the DNA end fits TRBJ2-5 better. The length of the CDR3 is 14 residues. Germline V gives CDR1 SGHAT, CDR2 FQNNGV. CDR3 bases: TGTGCCAGCAGCTTGGGACTCTCCGCAGAGACCCAGTACTTC. Amino acid sequence: CASSLGLSAETQYF.

This chain uses TRBV2 with TRBJ2-1; no clear D. Germline V lookup: CDR1 SNHLY, CDR2 FYNNEI. There are 14 residues in the CDR3. Trimming shortened V by 7 bases and J by 5 bases, and 15 bases separated the two germline ends. CDR3 protein: CASTQAAEHNEQFF. CDR3 DNA sequence: TGTGCCAGCACCCAGGCAGCCGAACACAATGAGCAGTTCTTC.

This clonotype was picked up a small number of times. The V gene is TRBV12-1, the J gene TRBJ2-1. TRBV12-1 is a recognized pseudogene. The CDR3 covers 14 residues. The CDR3 bases are TGTGCCAGCAGCTTTCGGGTTAATTGGGATGAGCAGTTCTTC. Translated, it gives CASSFRVNWDEQFF.

The chain recombines TRBV3-1 with TRBJ2-7, with D perhaps matching TRBD2 (5 bases). The CDR3 extends over 16 amino acids. From germline, CDR1 is LGHDT and CDR2 YNNKEL (reference sequence). Trimming cost V 0 bases and J 3 bases, with 15 bases left between them. The CDR3 DNA reads TGTGCCAGCAGCCAAGATCTCGGGAATCCCAGCTACGAGCAGTACTTC. As protein: CASSQDLGNPSYEQYF.

This clonotype was observed a handful of times. The V gene is TRBV7-9, the J gene TRBJ1-2; tentative D call: TRBD1 (5 bases). Trimming took off 5 bases at V and 5 bases at J, with 9 bases between the two ends. This CDR3 has 12 residues. Germline assignment: CDR1 SEHNR and CDR2 FQNEAQ (reference sequence). CDR3 loop: CASSETVYGYTF. The CDR3 bases are TGTGCCAGCAGCGAGACAGTTTATGGCTACACCTTC.

The chain is built from TRBV24-1 and TRBJ2-1, with D perhaps TRBD1 or TRBD2 (6 bases each). Germline CDR1 reads KGHDR; CDR2 reads SFDVKD. The CDR3 runs 18 residues. Trimming took off 3 bases at V and 5 bases at J, with 22 bases between the two ends. CDR3 nucleotide sequence: TGTGCCACCAGTGATCCAAACACCCCGGGGGCAGATAACAATGAGCAGTTCTTC. Protein sequence: CATSDPNTPGADNNEQFF.

The chain links TRBV3-1 to TRBJ2-5; 12 bases fit TRBD2. The V segment lost 4 bases and the J segment 6 bases; nucleotides outside the gene matches: 3. The CDR3 is 14 amino acids. Germline V gives CDR1 LGHDT, CDR2 YNNKEL (reference sequence). The CDR3 region has the DNA TGTGCCAGCAGCCCGACTAGCGGGGGAAAGACCCAGTACTTC. Encoded protein: CASSPTSGGKTQYF.

With respect to this clonotype: The junction departs from germline at one end; a sequencing error may be responsible. The V gene is TRBV29-1, the J gene TRBJ1-5; TRBD1 might be the D (5 bases). In germline, CDR1 is SQVTM, CDR2 ANQGSEA. There are 12 residues in the CDR3. The CDR3 DNA is TGCAGCGTTGGGGACGGCAATCGGCCCCAGCATTTT. This codes for CSVGDGNRPQHF.

The V call is TRBV29-1, the J call TRBJ2-5; D may match TRBD1 or TRBD2 (5 bases each). The CDR3 has 13 residues. Germline-derived CDR1 and CDR2 are SQVTM and ANQGSEA. V was clipped by 3 bases and J by 5 bases, with 13 bases between them. The DNA of the CDR3 is TGCAGCGTTGAGGGACCCGTTTCCGAGACCCAGTACTTC. Its translation is CSVEGPVSETQYF. The entire variable domain, with the rest obtained from reference TRBV29-1 and TRBJ2-5, is as follows: SAVISQKPSRDICQRGTSLTIQCQVDSQVTMMFWYRQQPGQSLTLIATANQGSEATYESGFVIDKFPISRPNLTFSTLTVSNMSPEDSSIYLCSVEGPVSETQYFGPGTRLLVL.

The rearrangement links TRBV5-1 to TRBJ1-1, with 8 bases that match TRBD1. The CDR3 is 16 amino acids. V shed 4 bases and J 5 bases; nucleotides not matched to a gene: 13. Per germline, CDR1 SGHRS and CDR2 YFSETQ. CDR3 loop: CASSQRDRGSGTEAFF. The CDR3 DNA reads TGCGCCAGCAGCCAACGCGACAGGGGTTCGGGGACTGAAGCTTTCTTT.

There are a few counts of this clonotype. The CDR3 loop is CSAKRAGTEAFF. CDR3 sequence (DNA): TGCAGTGCTAAGCGTGCCGGGACTGAAGCTTTCTTT. V usage is TRBV20-1 and J usage is TRBJ1-1; D ambiguous. The V end was cut by 4 bases, the J end by 5 bases, with 11 bases between. The CDR3 sequence is 12 residues long. Germline V gives CDR1 DFQATT, CDR2 SNEGSKA (reference sequence).

As for this clonotype: The junction differs from germline at one of its ends, possibly a read error. The chain recombines TRBV7-9 with TRBJ2-5; 9 nucleotides line up with TRBD1. The CDR3 has 15 residues. Germline assignment: CDR1 SEHNR and CDR2 FQNEAQ (reference sequence). The CDR3 protein is CASTLSNRGRETQYF. The CDR3 DNA is TGTGCCAGCACCTTAAGCAACAGGGGGCGAGAGACCCAGTACTTC.

V and J are TRBV29-1 and TRBJ2-3, with TRBD2 matching 14 bases. V lost 6 bases and J lost 4; bases outside the gene matches: 6. The CDR3 sequence is 15 residues long. Germline-derived CDR1 and CDR2 are SQVTM and ANQGSEA. CDR3 sequence: CSVTGLAGGSDTQYF. The DNA for the CDR3 is TGCAGCGTGACAGGACTAGCGGGGGGCTCAGATACGCAGTATTTT.

The chain recombines TRBV14 with TRBJ2-2, with D hard to call. Trimming cost V 3 bases and J 7 bases, with 9 bases left between them. CDR3 length equals 13 residues. In germline, CDR1 is SGHDN, CDR2 FVKESK. DNA of the CDR3: TGTGCCAGCAGCCACACGGGTGACGGGGAGCTGTTTTTT. Its protein product is CASSHTGDGELFF.

The chain joins TRBV20-1 to TRBJ2-1, with no clear D. CDR1 DFQATT and CDR2 SNEGSKA come from the germline V gene (reference sequence). V shed 6 bases and J shed 7 bases, with 10 bases lying between them. The CDR3 runs 11 residues. The CDR3 spells CSARPFNEQFF. CDR3 coding DNA: TGCAGTGCCCGGCCCTTTAATGAGCAGTTCTTC.